These T cell receptor beta chains were read from a single sample in a study of T cell repertoires in cytomegalovirus infection. Using its own MiXCR run on the reads, TCRdb lists one record per CDR3 protein. The sample lists 480,000 or so distinct CDR3 sequences, 11% seen once, with more than 8.5% in the top ten. Sequenced material: PBMCs. These receptors all stem from a human donor in good health (CMV status not recorded). Some clones in this sample may be carry-over from other donors' samples. Both conserved end residues are part of each CDR3. Each record gives: clone size, J gene, D gene, V gene, CDR3 protein, CDR3 DNA. A D gene is named only where the DNA matches it firmly. Clone size is stated in some rows and not others, as once, few, many or a class when expanded.

clone_size: NA
j_call: TRBJ2-4
d_call: NA
v_call: TRBV20-1
cdr3_aa: CSASGQFKNIQYF
cdr3_nt: TGCAGTGCTAGCGGACAGTTTAAAAACATTCAGTACTTC

clone_size: many
j_call: TRBJ2-7
d_call: TRBD1
v_call: TRBV15
cdr3_aa: CATSRLGQGAEQYF
cdr3_nt: TGTGCCACCAGCCGCCTTGGACAGGGTGCCGAGCAGTACTTC

clone_size: NA
j_call: TRBJ2-7
d_call: TRBD2
v_call: TRBV10-2
cdr3_aa: CASSDPYATSGVAPPYEQYF
cdr3_nt: TGCGCCAGCAGTGACCCATACGCGACTAGCGGGGTGGCCCCACCCTACGAGCAGTACTTC

clone_size: NA
j_call: TRBJ2-7
d_call: NA
v_call: TRBV7-9
cdr3_aa: CASSLPRGMVGYEQYF
cdr3_nt: TGTGCCAGCAGCTTACCGCGGGGTATGGTCGGGTACGAGCAGTACTTC

clone_size: few
j_call: TRBJ2-5
d_call: NA
v_call: TRBV28
cdr3_aa: CASSATGEGETQYF
cdr3_nt: TGTGCCAGCAGTGCGACAGGGGAGGGGGAGACCCAGTACTTC

clone_size: many
j_call: TRBJ2-3
d_call: TRBD2
v_call: TRBV7-9
cdr3_aa: CASVAGGTDTQYF
cdr3_nt: TGTGCGTCCGTAGCGGGGGGGACGGATACGCAGTATTTT

clone_size: many
j_call: TRBJ2-3
d_call: NA
v_call: TRBV7-9
cdr3_aa: CASVRESADTQYF
cdr3_nt: TGTGCCAGCGTACGGGAATCAGCAGATACGCAGTATTTT

clone_size: many
j_call: TRBJ2-6
d_call: NA
v_call: TRBV5-1
cdr3_aa: CASSPGLLTSGANVLTF
cdr3_nt: TGCGCCAGCAGCCCGGGACTGCTGACCTCTGGGGCCAACGTCCTGACTTTC

clone_size: NA
j_call: TRBJ1-5
d_call: NA
v_call: TRBV20-1
cdr3_aa: CSASVGSNQPQHF
cdr3_nt: TGCAGTGCTAGTGTGGGTAGCAATCAGCCCCAGCATTTT

clone_size: few
j_call: TRBJ2-2
d_call: NA
v_call: TRBV28
cdr3_aa: CASRRVPVTSSGELFF
cdr3_nt: TGTGCCAGCAGACGCGTCCCCGTGACCTCATCCGGGGAGCTGTTTTTT

clone_size: many
j_call: TRBJ2-1
d_call: TRBD2
v_call: TRBV20-1
cdr3_aa: CSAHSGGPYNEQFF
cdr3_nt: TGCAGTGCTCATAGCGGGGGACCCTACAATGAGCAGTTCTTC

clone_size: NA
j_call: TRBJ2-2
d_call: NA
v_call: TRBV4-1
cdr3_aa: CASSQAGSDTGELFF
cdr3_nt: TGCGCCAGCAGCCAAGCCGGGAGCGACACCGGGGAGCTGTTTTTT

clone_size: many
j_call: TRBJ1-5
d_call: NA
v_call: TRBV5-5
cdr3_aa: CASSLGHSNQPQHF
cdr3_nt: TGTGCCAGCAGTTTGGGACACAGCAATCAGCCCCAGCATTTT

clone_size: few
j_call: TRBJ2-7
d_call: NA
v_call: TRBV28
cdr3_aa: CASSLLPTDSAREQYF
cdr3_nt: TGTGCCAGCAGTTTATTACCAACGGACAGCGCGCGGGAGCAGTACTTC

clone_size: NA
j_call: TRBJ1-5
d_call: NA
v_call: TRBV20-1
cdr3_aa: CSFRDNSELDNQPQHF
cdr3_nt: TGCAGTTTCCGGGACAACAGCGAATTGGACAATCAGCCCCAGCATTTT

clone_size: NA
j_call: TRBJ2-6
d_call: NA
v_call: TRBV19
cdr3_aa: CASQDVAGANVLTF
cdr3_nt: TGTGCCAGCCAAGACGTAGCTGGGGCCAACGTCCTGACTTTC

clone_size: NA
j_call: TRBJ1-1
d_call: TRBD1
v_call: TRBV30
cdr3_aa: CAWAPFRDRGQNTEAFF
cdr3_nt: TGTGCCTGGGCGCCTTTCCGGGACAGGGGGCAGAACACTGAAGCTTTCTTT

clone_size: NA
j_call: TRBJ1-1
d_call: NA
v_call: TRBV29-1
cdr3_aa: CSVDEQGRGTEAFF
cdr3_nt: TGCAGCGTTGACGAACAGGGAAGAGGAACTGAAGCTTTCTTT

clone_size: many
j_call: TRBJ2-1
d_call: TRBD2
v_call: TRBV20-1
cdr3_aa: CSARDANSGSAEFF
cdr3_nt: TGCAGTGCTAGAGATGCGAATAGCGGGAGCGCGGAGTTCTTC

clone_size: few
j_call: TRBJ2-5
d_call: TRBD2
v_call: TRBV20-1
cdr3_aa: CSARRSGGGSQETQYF
cdr3_nt: TGCAGTGCTAGGCGCTCCGGGGGGGGATCCCAAGAGACCCAGTACTTC

clone_size: many
j_call: TRBJ2-2
d_call: NA
v_call: TRBV2
cdr3_aa: CASTGLQNTGELFF
cdr3_nt: TGTGCCAGCACGGGACTCCAGAACACCGGGGAGCTGTTTTTT

clone_size: NA
j_call: TRBJ2-1
d_call: NA
v_call: TRBV12-3/TRBV12-4
cdr3_aa: CASTFSYNEQFF
cdr3_nt: TGTGCCAGCACGTTTTCCTACAATGAGCAGTTCTTC

clone_size: many
j_call: TRBJ1-6
d_call: NA
v_call: TRBV7-8
cdr3_aa: CASSLWDSSYNSPLHF
cdr3_nt: TGTGCCAGCAGCTTATGGGATAGCTCCTATAATTCACCCCTCCACTTT

clone_size: NA
j_call: TRBJ2-3
d_call: NA
v_call: TRBV5-6
cdr3_aa: CASSWAEMTQYF
cdr3_nt: TGTGCCAGCAGCTGGGCAGAAATGACGCAGTATTTT

clone_size: many
j_call: TRBJ1-4
d_call: NA
v_call: TRBV7-8
cdr3_aa: CASRRDSGATNEKLFF
cdr3_nt: TGTGCCAGCAGACGAGACTCAGGGGCGACTAATGAAAAACTGTTTTTT

clone_size: many
j_call: TRBJ2-7
d_call: TRBD2
v_call: TRBV28
cdr3_aa: CASRAGGDGGVYEQYF
cdr3_nt: TGTGCCAGCAGGGCCGGGGGGGACGGCGGCGTCTACGAGCAGTACTTC

clone_size: few
j_call: TRBJ2-7
d_call: TRBD1
v_call: TRBV29-1
cdr3_aa: CSVEDRVRPYEQYF
cdr3_nt: TGCAGCGTTGAGGACAGGGTCAGGCCCTACGAGCAGTACTTC

clone_size: few
j_call: TRBJ1-2
d_call: TRBD1
v_call: TRBV7-9
cdr3_aa: CASSQGQGYTF
cdr3_nt: TGTGCCAGCAGTCAGGGACAGGGCTACACCTTC